The T cell receptor (beta chain) described here comes from a study of monozygotic twins with inflammatory bowel disease. Germline CDR1 SGHVS, CDR2 FQNEAQ. The CDR3 loop spans 14 amino acids. TCRdb re-analyzed the 5' RACE reads; it lists each CDR3 protein once, without DNA. The listing records about 140,000 distinct CDR3 sequences. The sequence derives from a human donor with ulcerative colitis or Crohn's disease, or a healthy co-twin of an affected twin (not recorded which). The sequencing input was blood. The genes are TRBV7-8 and TRBJ2-1; TCRdb names TRBD2, which stays unverified in the absence of DNA. The CDR3 spells CASSSLTSGIQQFF.